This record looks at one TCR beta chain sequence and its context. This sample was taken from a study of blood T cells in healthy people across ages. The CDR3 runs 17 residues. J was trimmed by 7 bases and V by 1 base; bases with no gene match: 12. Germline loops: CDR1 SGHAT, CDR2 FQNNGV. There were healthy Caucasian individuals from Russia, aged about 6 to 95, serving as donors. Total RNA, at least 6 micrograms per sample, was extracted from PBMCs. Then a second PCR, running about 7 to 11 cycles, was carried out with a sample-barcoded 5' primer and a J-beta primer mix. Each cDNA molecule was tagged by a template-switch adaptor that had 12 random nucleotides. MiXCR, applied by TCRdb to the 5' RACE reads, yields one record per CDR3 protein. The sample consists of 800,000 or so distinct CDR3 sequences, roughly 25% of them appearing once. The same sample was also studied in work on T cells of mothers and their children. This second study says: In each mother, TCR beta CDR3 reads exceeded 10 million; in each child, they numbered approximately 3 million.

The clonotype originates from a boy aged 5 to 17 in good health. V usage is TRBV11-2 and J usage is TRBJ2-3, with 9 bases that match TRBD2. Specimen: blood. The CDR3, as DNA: TGTGCCAGCAGCTTAGGGGGTCGGCGGGAGGGCGTGTATACGCAGTATTTT. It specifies CASSLGGRREGVYTQYF.